The 13 T cell receptor beta chains below come from one sample, sequenced in a study of T-cell memory formation after mild COVID-19. TCRdb called the 5' RACE reads again in MiXCR, with one record for every CDR3 protein. The data hold just over 400,000 distinct CDR3 sequences, with 20% to 25% observed a single time. Sequenced material: PBMCs or a T cell subset sorted from them (not recorded which). The receptors shown here come from an adult woman who had mild COVID-19 (a few samples of this study predate the infection). Cell type and time point are not known.

In its sample, this clonotype was seen a few times. The V call is TRBV7-2, the J call TRBJ2-4; 10 bases align to TRBD1. Germline CDR1 reads SGHTA; CDR2 reads FQGNSA. Losses at the gene ends were 1 base for V and 5 bases for J; bases not matched to a gene: 5. CDR3 length equals 16 residues. DNA for the CDR3: TGTGCCAGCAGCTTAGTGTCCGGACAGGGGGAAAACATTCAGTACTTC. Protein sequence: CASSLVSGQGENIQYF.

The J gene is TRBJ1-2, the V gene TRBV27; tentatively, D is TRBD1 (5 bases). The V gene's germline CDR1 is MNHEY and CDR2 SMNVEV (reference sequence). V lost 0 bases to trimming and J lost 5 bases, with 22 bases between them. This CDR3 comprises 18 residues. The CDR3 here is CASSLSRYSGTKGYGYTF. CDR3 nucleotide sequence: TGTGCCAGCAGTTTATCTCGCTACTCCGGGACTAAGGGGTATGGCTACACCTTC.

This clonotype has just a few counts. The V call is TRBV29-1, the J call TRBJ2-3; D uncertain. Germline CDR1 is SQVTM and CDR2 is ANQGSEA. The CDR3 consists of 13 residues. V lost 3 bases and J lost 2, with 9 bases in between. CDR3 sequence: CSVDATSTDTQYF. The DNA for the CDR3 is TGCAGCGTTGACGCGACTTCCACAGATACGCAGTATTTT.

V usage is TRBV29-1 and J usage is TRBJ2-5; D gene unclear. Per the germline V gene, CDR1 is SQVTM and CDR2 is ANQGSEA. V was clipped by 6 bases and J by 4 bases, with 9 bases between them. There are 11 residues in the CDR3. CDR3 amino acids: CSVGKGETQYF. CDR3 bases: TGCAGCGTAGGCAAGGGAGAGACCCAGTACTTC.

This clonotype was observed a handful of times. The rearrangement uses TRBV5-1 and TRBJ1-2; D possibly corresponds to TRBD1 (5 bases). The CDR3 is 14 amino acids. V gave up 1 base and J gave up 3 bases, with 10 bases separating them. CDR1 is SGHRS, CDR2 YFSETQ, per germline. CDR3 DNA: TGCGCCAGCAGCTTGTCGACAGACGACTATGGCTACACCTTC. It encodes CASSLSTDDYGYTF. Looking up the rest from reference TRBV5-1 and TRBJ1-2 gives the full variable domain: KAGVTQTPRYLIKTRGQQVTLSCSPISGHRSVSWYQQTPGQGLQFLFEYFSETQRNKGNFPGRFSGRQFSNSRSEMNVSTLELGDSALYLCASSLSTDDYGYTFGSGTRLTVV.

The CDR3 reads CASSRGEGSNQPQHF. Written as DNA, the CDR3 is TGTGCCAGCAGTCGGGGTGAAGGGAGCAATCAGCCCCAGCATTTT. The V gene is TRBV6-5, the J gene TRBJ1-5; D remains ambiguous. Deletions cut 5 bases from V and 1 base from J, with 12 bases between. CDR1 is MNHEY and CDR2 is SVGAGI in the germline V gene. The CDR3 is 15 amino acids.

This clonotype was observed a handful of times. The chain joins TRBV12-3 or TRBV12-4 to TRBJ1-2; unclear D gene. Trimming shortened V by 2 bases and J by 0 bases, and 10 bases separated the two germline ends. CDR3 length equals 15 residues. CDR3: CASSLLPAANYGYTF. DNA of the CDR3: TGTGCCAGCAGTTTATTGCCGGCAGCTAACTATGGCTACACCTTC.

This clonotype was seen a few times. V gene TRBV20-1 combines with J gene TRBJ2-1, with D hard to call. The germline V gene encodes CDR1 DFQATT and CDR2 SNEGSKA (reference sequence). V lost 3 bases and J 9 bases, leaving 18 bases between the germline ends. This CDR3 has 14 amino acids. CDR3 loop: CSASPRNLQFEQFF. CDR3 in DNA: TGCAGTGCTAGTCCGAGAAACCTACAATTTGAGCAGTTCTTC.

This clonotype was detected only a few times. The gene calls are TRBV5-5 and TRBJ2-1, with 13 bases aligning to TRBD2. This CDR3 region has 21 residues. Germline values: CDR1 SGHKS, CDR2 YYEKEE (reference sequence). J was trimmed by 2 bases and V by 4 bases; bases with no gene match: 18. For the CDR3, the DNA is TGTGCCAGCAGCCCCCCCTTAACCACTAGCGGGGGGGCTTCGCCCTACAATGAGCAGTTCTTC. Translation: CASSPPLTTSGGASPYNEQFF.

This clonotype was recorded a few times. The V gene is TRBV30, the J gene TRBJ2-1, with 12 bases fitting TRBD2. This CDR3 region has 14 residues. The germline V gene encodes CDR1 GTSNPN and CDR2 SVGIG (reference sequence). Trimming cost V 4 bases and J 10 bases; bases outside gene matches: 8. CDR3 DNA: TGTGCCTGGATCTATCTAGCGGGGGGGAGAGAGCAGTTCTTC. Translation gives CAWIYLAGGREQFF.

The genes are TRBV9 and TRBJ2-3, with D maybe TRBD2 (7 bases). The length of the CDR3 is 17 residues. Germline values: CDR1 SGDLS, CDR2 YYNGEE. V gave up 0 bases and J gave up 4 bases, with 18 bases separating them. DNA of the CDR3: TGTGCCAGCAGCGTAGCCGTCCGAGGGGGGGCTTCAGATACGCAGTATTTT. It translates to CASSVAVRGGASDTQYF.

This clonotype was counted only a few times. V usage is TRBV20-1 and J usage is TRBJ1-1; D remains ambiguous. The length of the CDR3 is 13 residues. In germline, CDR1 is DFQATT, CDR2 SNEGSKA (reference sequence). V was clipped by 3 bases and J by 1 base, with 9 bases between them. This CDR3 is CSASREPNTEAFF. The CDR3 nucleotides are TGCAGTGCTAGTAGGGAACCGAACACTGAAGCTTTCTTT.

The V and J genes are TRBV6-6 and TRBJ2-5; D is undetermined. CDR3 length equals 13 residues. The germline V and J ends were trimmed by 4 bases and 2 bases, with 8 bases remaining between them. Germline assignment: CDR1 MNHNY and CDR2 SVGAGI (reference sequence). The CDR3 DNA follows: TGTGCCAGCAGTTGGCCGGAGCAAGAGACCCAGTACTTC. Amino acids: CASSWPEQETQYF.